This TCR beta chain was identified in a study of tissue T cells after allogeneic stem cell transplantation. Study results and limitations: Anatomically similar tissues had similar TCR repertoires within each patient. Only a limited share of tissue TCRs appeared in blood or spleen. Alloreactivity or antigen specificity of tissue TCRs was not determined; some clones might be host cells.

Time point of the sample: mouse harvest day 7 after allogeneic transplant. Mouse grafts combined 10^7 T-cell-depleted bone marrow cells with 10^6 splenic CD5+ T cells. Germline loops: CDR1 KGHPV, CDR2 FQNQEV (reference sequence). The V end lost 3 bases, the J end lost 1 base, and 8 bases lay between the germline ends. The CDR3 is made up of 14 amino acids. TCRdb's table, derived via immunoSEQ multiplex PCR, lists solely in-frame clones and lacks some. In the table there are some 10,000 clones, around two fifths of which are singletons. Details on this clone: Its antigen is not identified. The gene names given are mouse names. The sequenced fragment ends 1 residue before the CDR3 boundary, so the rest is inferred from the germline J gene.

The source of this sequence is a female BALB/c mouse given C57BL/6 T cells with graft-versus-host disease after an allogeneic hematopoietic cell transplant. The chain links TRBV26 to TRBJ2-3; D is unresolved. Specimen: skin. The CDR3: CASSLQFGAETLYF. The DNA read from the CDR3 is TGTGCCAGCAGTCTTCAGTTTGGTGCAGAAACGCTGTAT.